The 9 T cell receptor beta chains below come from one sample, sequenced in a study of blood T cell repertoires in COVID-19. Clones were sequenced by immunoSEQ multiplex PCR, and TCRdb holds only the in-frame ones, with some missing. The repertoire holds approximately 16,000 clones, over 75% seen once, with approximately 15% in the top ten. Material: peripheral blood. Source of these receptors: a human donor in a cohort sampled during active COVID-19.

This rearrangement joins TRBV29-1 to TRBJ2-4, with 8 nucleotides matching TRBD1. Germline V CDR1 and CDR2: SQVTM, ANQGSEA. The V gene end was trimmed by 4 bases and the J gene end by 4 bases; junction bases not matched to a gene: 9. The CDR3 covers 15 residues. CDR3 region: CSVGGGQGGKNIQYF. The CDR3 DNA sequence: TGCAGCGTTGGGGGCGGACAGGGCGGGAAAAACATTCAGTACTTC.

This clone was seen more than once but under ten times. V and J are TRBV7-2 and TRBJ1-5; 8 bases match TRBD1. V shed 5 bases, J shed 1 base, and the junction held 7 bases outside the gene matches. The CDR3 has 16 amino acids. Looked up from germline, CDR1 is SGHTA and CDR2 is FQGNSA. The CDR3 sequence: CASSLRTGSSNQPQHF. The CDR3 nucleotides are TGTGCCAGCAGCCTCCGGACAGGGTCGAGCAATCAGCCCCAGCATTTT. Combining the CDR3 with reference TRBV7-2 and TRBJ1-5 gives the whole variable domain GAGVSQSPSNKVTEKGKDVELRCDPISGHTALYWYRQSLGQGLEFLIYFQGNSAPDKSGLPSDRFSAERTGGSVSTLTIQRTQQEDSAVYLCASSLRTGSSNQPQHFGDGTRLSIL.

The rearrangement uses TRBV29-1 and TRBJ2-5; D gene unclear. Deletions cut 4 bases from V and 1 base from J, with 13 bases between. The germline V gene encodes CDR1 SQVTM and CDR2 ANQGSEA. CDR3 length equals 14 residues. As DNA, the CDR3 is TGCAGCGTTGCTATGGCAGGATTCCAAGAGACCCAGTACTTC. It encodes CSVAMAGFQETQYF. Complete variable domain (other parts from reference TRBV29-1 and TRBJ2-5): SAVISQKPSRDICQRGTSLTIQCQVDSQVTMMFWYRQQPGQSLTLIATANQGSEATYESGFVIDKFPISRPNLTFSTLTVSNMSPEDSSIYLCSVAMAGFQETQYFGPGTRLLVL.

This chain joins TRBV20-1 and TRBJ2-7, with D unclear. The ends were cut back, 3 bases at V and 0 bases at J, with 9 bases in the middle. CDR1 and CDR2 from the germline V gene are DFQATT and SNEGSKA (reference sequence). This CDR3 is built from 13 residues. The DNA of the CDR3 is TGCAGTGCTAGTCTACTCCCCTCCTACGAGCAGTACTTC. This translates into CSASLLPSYEQYF.

The V gene is TRBV6-2 or TRBV6-3, the J gene TRBJ2-1; maybe TRBD2 (5 bases). V gave up 0 bases and J gave up 6 bases, with 9 bases separating them. Germline loops: CDR1 MNHEY, CDR2 SVGEGT. The CDR3 extends over 14 amino acids. The CDR3 nucleotides are TGTGCCAGCAGTTACTCCCAGGCGGGCAATGAGCAGTTCTTC. Its protein is CASSYSQAGNEQFF.

This clone was picked up one time. The rearrangement joins TRBV28 to TRBJ1-1, with D unclear. V gave up 3 bases and J gave up 1 base, with 9 bases separating them. Germline values: CDR1 MDHEN, CDR2 SYDVKM. The CDR3 contains 14 residues. DNA for the CDR3: TGTGCCAGCAGTTTTAGACATAAGAACACTGAAGCTTTCTTT. Amino acids: CASSFRHKNTEAFF.

V usage is TRBV11-3 and J usage is TRBJ2-7; 9 nucleotides match TRBD1. V trimming: 2 bases; J trimming: 2 bases; junction bases outside the gene matches: 7. Germline CDR1 reads SGHNT; CDR2 reads YENEEA. The CDR3 is 16 amino acids. CDR3 coding DNA: TGTGCCAGCAGCTTAATATCGGGACAGGGTGCCTACGAGCAGTACTTC. Amino acid sequence: CASSLISGQGAYEQYF.

This sequence joins TRBV29-1 and TRBJ2-3; 12 bases line up with TRBD2. V lost 2 bases and J lost 1; bases outside the gene matches: 10. Germline CDR1 and CDR2: SQVTM and ANQGSEA. The CDR3 length is 18 residues. CDR3 in amino acids: CSVETSGGWSGGTDTQYF. Here the CDR3 DNA reads TGCAGCGTTGAAACTAGCGGGGGGTGGAGTGGAGGCACAGATACGCAGTATTTT.

This clone has a handful of counts. CDR3 loop: CAGPGSGRRGRSYEQYF. The DNA of the CDR3 is TGTGCCGGACCGGGTAGCGGGAGGAGGGGTAGGTCCTACGAGCAGTACTTC. The chain uses TRBV30 and TRBJ2-7; 10 bases are shared with TRBD2. Trimming took 8 bases from V and 1 from J; bases not matched to a gene: 17. The length of the CDR3 is 17 residues. Germline loops: CDR1 GTSNPN, CDR2 SVGIG (reference sequence).